Following are 22 T cell receptor beta chains from one sample sequenced in a study of blood T cell repertoires in COVID-19. This table comes from immunoSEQ multiplex PCR, and its TCRdb copy is limited to in-frame clones, with some not included. The data hold around 170,000 clones, with roughly 82% observed a single time. Sample: PBMCs or T cells enriched from blood (not recorded which). These TCRs come from a young woman who had recovered from COVID-19.

V usage is TRBV15 and J usage is TRBJ1-2; TRBD1 matches at 8 bases. Trimming at V came to 5 bases and at J to 7 bases, leaving 9 bases not matched to a gene. CDR1 is LNHNV, CDR2 YYDKDF, per germline (reference sequence). CDR3 length: 14 residues. The chain's CDR3 is CATSPDRDVVGYTF. The DNA of the CDR3 is TGTGCCACCAGCCCGGACAGGGATGTAGTTGGCTACACCTTC. The whole variable domain, remainder taken from reference TRBV15 and TRBJ1-2, is DAMVIQNPRYQVTQFGKPVTLSCSQTLNHNVMYWYQQKSSQAPKLLFHYYDKDFNNEADTPDNFQSRRPNTSFCFLDIRSPGLGDTAMYLCATSPDRDVVGYTFGSGTRLTVV.

The chain employs TRBV3-1 (or the pseudogene TRBV3-2) and TRBJ2-7, with a tentative D call TRBD1 (5 bases). Germline lookup yields CDR1 LGHDT and CDR2 YNNKEL (reference sequence). The V end lost 4 bases, the J end lost 7 bases, and 14 bases lay between the germline ends. The length of the CDR3 is 13 residues. CDR3: CASSLGRVGEQYF. CDR3 DNA: TGTGCCAGCAGCCTGGGCAGGGTGGGAGAGCAGTACTTC.

The chain links TRBV5-6 to TRBJ1-4; no firm D call. The length of the CDR3 is 13 residues. V dropped 3 bases and J dropped 0 bases, with 3 bases sitting between them. Germline CDR1 is SGHDT and CDR2 is YYEEEE. DNA of the CDR3: TGTGCCAGCAGCTCTGCAACTAATGAAAAACTGTTTTTT. Residues: CASSSATNEKLFF.

CDR3 nucleotide sequence: TGTGCCAGCACCTACGGGGAGACAGGGCGTCTCTATGGCTACACCTTC. As protein: CASTYGETGRLYGYTF. V and J are TRBV6-6 and TRBJ1-2, with TRBD1 matching over 7 bases. The trim removed 7 bases at V and 4 bases at J, leaving 15 bases unmatched. Germline-derived CDR1 and CDR2 are MNHNY and SVGAGI (reference sequence). The CDR3 contains 16 residues.

The chain employs TRBV27 and TRBJ2-5; 8 positions match TRBD1. The V gene's germline CDR1 is MNHEY and CDR2 SMNVEV (reference sequence). J lost 4 bases, V lost 6 bases, and 13 bases had no gene match. The CDR3 has 16 residues. The CDR3 DNA follows: TGTGCCAGCAGCCGATTAGGCAGGGGGCAGGGAGAGACCCAGTACTTC. This sequence encodes CASSRLGRGQGETQYF.

This chain links TRBV6-1 with TRBJ2-5; 7 nucleotides line up with TRBD2. The CDR3 contains 15 residues. Germline assignment: CDR1 MNHNS and CDR2 SASEGT. Unmatched junction bases numbered 5, after V lost 2 bases and J lost 2 bases. CDR3 amino acids: CASSESLAEQETQYF. CDR3 nucleotides: TGTGCCAGCAGTGAAAGCCTAGCGGAACAAGAGACCCAGTACTTC.

The V gene is TRBV4-1, the J gene TRBJ2-2; D is perhaps TRBD1 (5 bases). The germline CDR1 and CDR2 sequences are MGHRA and YSYEKL. The CDR3 loop spans 15 amino acids. V gave up 6 bases and J gave up 1 base, with 12 bases separating them. CDR3 in amino acids: CASRPQGLNTGELFF. In nucleotides, the CDR3 is TGCGCCAGCAGGCCGCAGGGATTGAACACCGGGGAGCTGTTTTTT.

The J gene is TRBJ2-1, the V gene TRBV10-1; a weak D match, TRBD1 (6 bases). Germline lookup yields CDR1 WNHNN and CDR2 SYGVQD (reference sequence). The CDR3 spans 14 residues. Trimming pared 8 bases from V and 5 bases from J, leaving 16 bases between. CDR3 sequence reads: CASQEGTLNNEQFF. The CDR3 DNA is TGCGCCAGCCAAGAAGGGACACTTAACAATGAGCAGTTCTTC.

The gene calls are TRBV29-1 and TRBJ1-4; 7 bases map to TRBD1. The CDR3 runs 15 residues. CDR1 SQVTM and CDR2 ANQGSEA come from the germline V gene. With V trimmed by 7 bases and J by 5 bases, 13 bases remained unmatched. The CDR3 is CSASAGDRGNEKLFF. The CDR3 DNA reads TGCAGCGCGTCGGCCGGGGACAGAGGGAATGAAAAACTGTTTTTT.

This sequence joins TRBV28 and TRBJ2-1, with TRBD2 matching over 12 bases. Unmatched junction bases numbered 3, after V lost 6 bases and J lost 3 bases. CDR1 is MDHEN, CDR2 SYDVKM, per germline. There are 15 residues in the CDR3. The CDR3 loop is CASRQTSGSYNEQFF. The CDR3, as DNA: TGTGCCAGCAGACAGACTAGCGGGAGCTACAATGAGCAGTTCTTC.

The V and J genes are TRBV2 and TRBJ1-1, with TRBD1 as a possible D gene (6 bases). The germline V gene has CDR1 SNHLY and CDR2 FYNNEI. The CDR3 contains 13 residues. Trimming stripped 6 bases from V and 0 bases from J, with 8 bases between. The DNA for the CDR3 is TGTGCCAGCAGAGGACAGATGAACACTGAAGCTTTCTTT. Translation: CASRGQMNTEAFF.

The chain has TRBV30 and TRBJ1-6; D call uncertain. Per the germline V gene, CDR1 is GTSNPN and CDR2 is SVGIG (reference sequence). CDR3 size: 15 residues. Trimming left V 3 bases short and J 0 bases short, with 9 bases between. The CDR3 DNA reads TGTGCCTGGAGGACCGGGAGCTCCTATAATTCACCCCTCCACTTT. Translated, it gives CAWRTGSSYNSPLHF.

This chain links TRBV5-1 with TRBJ2-7; 8 bases align to TRBD1. The germline V gene has CDR1 SGHRS and CDR2 YFSETQ. V dropped 6 bases and J dropped 3; count of bases not matched to a gene: 11. This CDR3 is built from 15 residues. CDR3 bases: TGCGCCAGCAAAATGGGGACAGGCCTCCTCTACGAGCAGTACTTC. Encoded protein: CASKMGTGLLYEQYF.

This clone was seen only a few times. The rearrangement joins TRBV7-2 to TRBJ2-1; TRBD2 might be the D (5 bases). The CDR3 covers 15 residues. V lost 3 bases and J 0 bases, leaving 9 bases between the germline ends. Germline values: CDR1 SGHTA, CDR2 FQGNSA. The CDR3 nucleotides read TGTGCCAGCAGCTTTGAGGGTAGCTCCTACAATGAGCAGTTCTTC. Translation: CASSFEGSSYNEQFF.

V gene TRBV5-1 combines with J gene TRBJ1-1; TRBD1 matches 9 bases. Germline CDR1 is SGHRS and CDR2 is YFSETQ. This CDR3 region has 16 residues. The V gene end was trimmed by 4 bases and the J gene end by 0 bases; junction bases not matched to a gene: 7. The CDR3 DNA reads as TGCGCCAGCAGCAGCCTGACAGGGGGGGTGAACACTGAAGCTTTCTTT. This translates into CASSSLTGGVNTEAFF.

The chain employs TRBV19 and TRBJ2-3; perhaps TRBD2 as D (6 bases). V dropped 4 bases and J dropped 1 base, with 12 bases sitting between them. The CDR3 loop spans 15 amino acids. Germline V CDR1 and CDR2: LNHDA, SQIVND (reference sequence). The CDR3 spells CASSTPRRGTDTQYF. The CDR3 nucleotides are TGTGCCAGTAGTACTCCACGGAGGGGCACAGATACGCAGTATTTT.

The rearrangement links TRBV28 to TRBJ1-3, with D unclear. From germline, CDR1 is MDHEN and CDR2 SYDVKM. CDR3 size: 13 residues. V was clipped by 8 bases and J by 4 bases, with 12 bases between them. CDR3 nucleotide sequence: TGTGCCAGCGCGCCGGGTCCCGGAAACACCATATATTTT. It specifies CASAPGPGNTIYF.

The V and J genes are TRBV10-3 and TRBJ1-1, with a tentative D call TRBD1 (5 bases). The V gene's germline CDR1 is ENHRY and CDR2 SYGVKD. There are 13 residues in the CDR3. V lost 7 bases, J lost 3 bases, and 12 bases lay in between. The CDR3 DNA follows: TGTGCCATCACCGGGACTCAGGACACTGAAGCTTTCTTT. The encoded protein is CAITGTQDTEAFF.

The CDR3 DNA follows: TGTGCCAGCAGCTTGGGGACAGCAACTAATGAAAAACTGTTTTTT. Protein: CASSLGTATNEKLFF. The V and J genes are TRBV5-5 and TRBJ1-4; TRBD1 might be the D (6 bases). Germline CDR1 and CDR2: SGHKS and YYEKEE (reference sequence). The V end was cut by 0 bases, the J end by 0 bases, with 6 bases between. This CDR3 comprises 15 residues.

The rearrangement uses TRBV9 and TRBJ2-7; a weak D match, TRBD1 (7 bases). Trimming shortened V by 0 bases and J by 3 bases, and 10 bases separated the two germline ends. The CDR3 covers 14 residues. Germline CDR1 SGDLS, CDR2 YYNGEE. The CDR3 loop reads CASSVGQGGYEQYF. CDR3 DNA sequence: TGTGCCAGCAGCGTAGGCCAGGGGGGCTACGAGCAGTACTTC. Full variable domain (missing parts from reference TRBV9 and TRBJ2-7): DSGVTQTPKHLITATGQRVTLRCSPRSGDLSVYWYQQSLDQGLQFLIQYYNGEERAKGNILERFSAQQFPDLHSELNLSSLELGDSALYFCASSVGQGGYEQYFGPGTRLTVT.

The chain uses TRBV28 and TRBJ2-4; 9 positions match TRBD1. The germline gives CDR1 MDHEN, CDR2 SYDVKM. The CDR3 has 16 amino acids. V was pared by 5 bases and J by 1 base, with 6 bases of the junction left unmatched. The CDR3 bases are TGTGCCAGCAGTCAACAGGGGGCGCGCGCCAAAAACATTCAGTACTTC. It is translated as CASSQQGARAKNIQYF.

The rearrangement joins TRBV2 to TRBJ2-4, with 7 bases that match TRBD1. The CDR3 length is 15 residues. Germline-derived CDR1 and CDR2 are SNHLY and FYNNEI. The ends lost 2 bases at V and 4 bases at J; junction bases unmatched: 5. CDR3 in DNA: TGTGCCAGCAGTGAAAAGGGGGCGGGTAAAAACATTCAGTACTTC. Translating it yields CASSEKGAGKNIQYF.